One sample yielded the 31 T cell receptor beta chains listed below, sequenced in a study of prognosis after radiotherapy for stage I lung cancer. Genomic DNA was subjected to two-round multiplex PCR for amplification of TCR beta CDR3. Gene-specific primers for each TRBV and TRBJ gene drove first-round PCR. Each CDR3 protein gets one entry after TCRdb re-called the multiplex PCR reads with MiXCR. The sample lists roughly 26,000 distinct CDR3 sequences, 25% to 35% occurring once. The sample here was PBMCs, taken before or after stereotactic body radiation therapy (not recorded which). All receptors derive from a donor of 50 years or more with non-small cell lung cancer.

This clonotype turned up a few times. The chain combines TRBV5-1 with TRBJ2-2, with TRBD2 identical over 11 bases. This CDR3 comprises 18 residues. The ends lost 0 bases at V and 6 bases at J; junction bases unmatched: 10. Germline V CDR1 and CDR2: SGHRS, YFSETQ. The CDR3: CASSLELAGVGSAGELFF. CDR3 bases: TGCGCCAGCAGCTTGGAACTAGCGGGAGTTGGTAGCGCCGGGGAGCTGTTTTTT.

V is TRBV2 and J is TRBJ2-2; no definite D call. The ends were cut back, 4 bases at V and 3 bases at J, with 3 bases in the middle. Looked up from germline, CDR1 is SNHLY and CDR2 is FYNNEI. The length of the CDR3 is 12 residues. CDR3 DNA: TGTGCCAGCAGTGTGTACACCGGGGAGCTGTTTTTT. It is translated as CASSVYTGELFF. Together with reference TRBV2 and TRBJ2-2, the CDR3 gives the full variable domain: EPEVTQTPSHQVTQMGQEVILRCVPISNHLYFYWYRQILGQKVEFLVSFYNNEISEKSEIFDDQFSVERPDGSNFTLKIRSTKLEDSAMYFCASSVYTGELFFGEGSRLTVL.

This clonotype was seen repeatedly, ten times or more. This chain uses TRBV4-1 with TRBJ2-2; the match to TRBD1 covers 9 bases. V gave up 0 bases and J gave up 5 bases; unmatched junction bases: 7. Looked up from germline, CDR1 is MGHRA and CDR2 is YSYEKL. The length of the CDR3 is 17 residues. The DNA for the CDR3 is TGCGCCAGCAGCCAAGATCTACAGGGGGCGCAAACCGGGGAGCTGTTTTTT. It specifies CASSQDLQGAQTGELFF.

This clonotype has a handful of counts. The chain has TRBV19 and TRBJ2-4, with TRBD2 matching over 8 bases. This CDR3 region has 18 residues. With 3 bases clipped from V and 1 base from J, the junction kept 11 bases outside the gene matches. In germline, CDR1 is LNHDA, CDR2 SQIVND (reference sequence). The CDR3 region has the DNA TGTGCCAGTAGTATTAAGCGGGGGCTCTTGGGGGCCAAAAACATTCAGTACTTC. It codes for CASSIKRGLLGAKNIQYF.

In regard to this clonotype: A read error is possible here, since a much larger clone lies one base away. The chain employs TRBV7-2 and TRBJ1-5; D is possibly TRBD1 (6 bases). CDR3 length equals 13 residues. CDR1 SGHTA and CDR2 FQGNSA come from the germline V gene. CDR3 bases: TGTGCAATTGGGGGAGGGGGGAATCAGCCCCAGCATTTT. Residues: CAIGGGGNQPQHF.

This clonotype was recorded many times. The rearrangement joins TRBV7-2 to TRBJ1-1, with D unresolved. The CDR3 sequence is 15 residues long. The V end was cut by 2 bases, the J end by 7 bases, with 17 bases between. Germline-derived CDR1 and CDR2 are SGHTA and FQGNSA. CDR3 sequence reads: CASSLFMAVPGEAFF. In DNA, the CDR3 is TGTGCCAGCAGCTTATTTATGGCGGTCCCAGGTGAAGCTTTCTTT.

This clonotype was recorded many times. The chain is built from TRBV29-1 and TRBJ2-3; D is possibly TRBD1 (5 bases). V gave up 7 bases and J gave up 1 base, with 15 bases separating them. The CDR3 is 14 residues long. Per the germline V gene, CDR1 is SQVTM and CDR2 is ANQGSEA. CDR3 sequence (DNA): TGCAGCGGTCAGGGTTTAGTGGGCACAGATACGCAGTATTTT. Protein: CSGQGLVGTDTQYF.

This clonotype was counted many times. This chain connects TRBV9 to TRBJ2-5; 12 bases match TRBD2. The CDR3 covers 15 residues. The germline CDR1 and CDR2 sequences are SGDLS and YYNGEE. The V segment lost 4 bases and the J segment 4 bases; nucleotides outside the gene matches: 5. CDR3 in amino acids: CASSSSGGAGETQYF. The CDR3 region has the DNA TGTGCCAGCAGCTCTAGCGGGGGGGCAGGAGAGACCCAGTACTTC. The full variable domain, in which reference TRBV9 and TRBJ2-5 provide the parts outside the CDR3, is DSGVTQTPKHLITATGQRVTLRCSPRSGDLSVYWYQQSLDQGLQFLIQYYNGEERAKGNILERFSAQQFPDLHSELNLSSLELGDSALYFCASSSSGGAGETQYFGPGTRLLVL.

In its sample, this clonotype was seen many times. This rearrangement joins TRBV3-1 to TRBJ2-3; 11 bases agree with TRBD2. The V gene's germline CDR1 is LGHDT and CDR2 YNNKEL (reference sequence). CDR3 length: 17 amino acids. The junction had 2 bases not matched to a gene; V was cut back by 0 bases and J by 0 bases. Written as DNA, the CDR3 is TGTGCCAGCAGCCAAGATACTAGCGGGGGTAGCACAGATACGCAGTATTTT. Amino acid sequence: CASSQDTSGGSTDTQYF.

A word on this clonotype: A much larger clone is a single base away; this may be a read error. The rearrangement joins TRBV7-9 to TRBJ2-1; 9 bases fit TRBD2. V trimming: 4 bases; J trimming: 15 bases; junction bases outside the gene matches: 7. Germline V lookup: CDR1 SEHNR, CDR2 FQNEAQ (reference sequence). The CDR3 is 12 residues long. Here the CDR3 reads CASSSLAGVLFF. The CDR3 coding sequence is TGTGCCAGCAGCTCTTTAGCGGGAGTTTTGTTCTTC.

This chain uses TRBV5-1 with TRBJ2-7, with 10 bases fitting TRBD1. The V gene end was trimmed by 6 bases and the J gene end by 6 bases; junction bases not matched to a gene: 18. The germline V gene has CDR1 SGHRS and CDR2 YFSETQ. The CDR3 has 17 amino acids. DNA for the CDR3: TGCGCCAGCACCAACGCTCATCTGGGACAGGGGTCCCCCGAGCAGTACTTC. Protein sequence: CASTNAHLGQGSPEQYF.

This clonotype was seen at least ten times. The rearrangement links TRBV28 to TRBJ1-3, with D possibly matching TRBD1 (6 bases). The CDR3 has 16 amino acids. Germline CDR1 reads MDHEN; CDR2 reads SYDVKM. Trimming took 6 bases from V and 4 from J, leaving 19 bases between them. Here the CDR3 DNA reads TGTGCCAGCAGATCCGAGGGGGGGGGGCGAGGAAACACCATATATTTT. Translating it yields CASRSEGGGRGNTIYF.

The V call is TRBV2, the J call TRBJ2-1; 8 positions agree with TRBD2. Germline V gene lookup returns CDR1 SNHLY and CDR2 FYNNEI. J was trimmed by 8 bases and V by 4 bases; bases with no gene match: 13. CDR3 length: 16 amino acids. In DNA, the CDR3 is TGTGCCAGCAGTGGGAGACTATCGGGAGGGCCCTATGAGCAGTTCTTC. Protein: CASSGRLSGGPYEQFF.

Remarks on this clonotype: A far larger clone is one base from this, pointing to a likely read error. This rearrangement joins TRBV7-2 to TRBJ2-1; D is ambiguous. V lost 3 bases and J lost 6, with 3 bases in between. CDR3 size: 11 residues. Germline CDR1 and CDR2: SGHTA and FQGNSA. The DNA for the CDR3 is TGTGCCAGCAGCTTGGGCAATGAGCAGTTCTTC. Encoded protein: CASSLGNEQFF. Using reference TRBV7-2 and TRBJ2-1 for the parts outside the CDR3, the full variable domain is GAGVSQSPSNKVTEKGKDVELRCDPISGHTALYWYRQSLGQGLEFLIYFQGNSAPDKSGLPSDRFSAERTGGSVSTLTIQRTQQEDSAVYLCASSLGNEQFFGPGTRLTVL.

This clonotype was observed a handful of times. This may come from a read error, since a much larger clone is one base off. V and J are TRBV4-1 and TRBJ1-5, with 7 nucleotides matching TRBD1. V shed 3 bases, J shed 2 bases, and the junction held 13 bases outside the gene matches. From germline, CDR1 is MGHRA and CDR2 YSYEKL. CDR3 size: 18 residues. CDR3 protein: CASSQGTVLIVRNQPQHF. DNA for the CDR3: TGCGCCAGCAGCCAGGGGACAGTACTAATCGTCCGCAATCAGCCCCAGCATTTT.

The table lists this clonotype with many counts. The V call is TRBV19, the J call TRBJ1-5; the D gene is possibly TRBD1 (6 bases). The CDR3 covers 14 residues. V lost 5 bases and J lost 5, with 13 bases in between. Germline CDR1 LNHDA, CDR2 SQIVND (reference sequence). The CDR3 DNA reads as TGTGCCAGTAGTTCCACAAGGGGGTATCAGCCCCAGCATTTT. Its protein product is CASSSTRGYQPQHF.

This clonotype appeared many times. The CDR3 here is CASSETGQGSYTF. Written as DNA, the CDR3 is TGTGCCAGCAGTGAAACGGGACAGGGGTCCTACACCTTC. J is TRBJ1-2 and V is TRBV6-1; TRBD1 matches 10 bases. Trimming at V came to 2 bases and at J to 10 bases, leaving 4 bases not matched to a gene. Germline V gene sequence: CDR1 MNHNS, CDR2 SASEGT. The CDR3 spans 13 residues.

Turning to this clonotype: Sequence at one end of the junction differs from germline and may be a read error. V is TRBV5-4 and J is TRBJ2-5, with 9 bases that match TRBD2. Germline V gives CDR1 SGHNT, CDR2 YYREEE (reference sequence). The CDR3 has 14 residues. CDR3 loop: CASSLIAGEENQYF. The CDR3 DNA reads as TGTGCCAGCAGCTTAATAGCGGGAGAAGAGAACCAGTACTTC.

This clonotype appeared many times. V is TRBV11-1 and J is TRBJ1-1, with a possible D match to TRBD1 (6 bases). The germline gives CDR1 SGHAT, CDR2 FQDESV (reference sequence). V was pared by 1 base and J by 0 bases, with 12 bases between. The CDR3 is 16 residues long. CDR3 in DNA: TGTGCCAGCAGCTTAGAAGAGGACAGCTTGAACACTGAAGCTTTCTTT. It yields the protein CASSLEEDSLNTEAFF. The complete variable domain, with remaining parts taken from reference TRBV11-1 and TRBJ1-1, reads EAEVAQSPRYKITEKSQAVAFWCDPISGHATLYWYRQILGQGPELLVQFQDESVVDDSQLPKDRFSAERLKGVDSTLKIQPAELGDSAMYLCASSLEEDSLNTEAFFGQGTRLTVV.

In this sample, this clonotype turned up many times. V gene TRBV27 combines with J gene TRBJ2-7, with a tentative D call TRBD1 (5 bases). Germline lookup yields CDR1 MNHEY and CDR2 SMNVEV (reference sequence). V shed 11 bases and J shed 7 bases, with 18 bases lying between them. The CDR3 has 12 residues. This chain's CDR3 is CASRNRLWEQYF. In DNA, the CDR3 is TGTGCCTCCAGGAACAGGTTATGGGAGCAGTACTTC.

J is TRBJ2-4 and V is TRBV7-9; D may match TRBD1 or TRBD2 (5 bases each). The V end lost 5 bases, the J end lost 9 bases, and 14 bases lay between the germline ends. The CDR3 loop spans 13 amino acids. Germline V gene lookup returns CDR1 SEHNR and CDR2 FQNEAQ (reference sequence). CDR3 region: CASSTRDAGIQYF. CDR3 in DNA: TGTGCCAGCAGCACCCGGGACGCCGGCATTCAGTACTTC.

The rearrangement links TRBV5-1 to TRBJ1-1, with D tentatively TRBD1 (5 bases). V gave up 2 bases and J gave up 7 bases, with 12 bases separating them. This CDR3 comprises 13 residues. Germline V CDR1 and CDR2: SGHRS, YFSETQ. The CDR3 DNA sequence: TGCGCCAGCAGCTTAAGTAGCCAGGGTGAAGCTTTCTTT. Protein product: CASSLSSQGEAFF.

This clonotype has ten or more counts. V is TRBV6-1 and J is TRBJ1-5; D possibly corresponds to TRBD1 (6 bases). Trimming pared 6 bases from V and 4 bases from J, leaving 16 bases between. Germline CDR1 MNHNS, CDR2 SASEGT. CDR3 length equals 15 residues. This CDR3 is CASRKGTQGNQPQHF. The CDR3 coding sequence is TGTGCCAGCAGGAAAGGGACACAGGGAAATCAGCCCCAGCATTTT.

Turning to this clonotype: At one of its ends the junction is not consistent with the germline gene, which may arise from a read error. The gene calls are TRBV5-1 and TRBJ2-7; D uncertain. Germline lookup yields CDR1 SGHRS and CDR2 YFSETQ. This CDR3 comprises 12 residues. CDR3 region: CVSSLKWCEQYF. For the CDR3, the DNA is TGCGTCAGCAGCCTGAAATGGTGCGAGCAGTACTTC.

This clonotype has just a few counts. The J gene is TRBJ1-3, the V gene TRBV5-4; 8 positions agree with TRBD1. This CDR3 has 15 amino acids. Unmatched junction bases numbered 2, after V lost 3 bases and J lost 0 bases. The germline CDR1 and CDR2 sequences are SGHNT and YYREEE (reference sequence). For the CDR3, the DNA is TGTGCCAGCAGCTCTGGACAGGGCTCTGGAAACACCATATATTTT. As protein: CASSSGQGSGNTIYF.

This clonotype has ten or more counts. The V and J genes are TRBV10-3 and TRBJ2-7, with a possible D match to TRBD1 (6 bases). Germline loops: CDR1 ENHRY, CDR2 SYGVKD. CDR3 length equals 13 residues. Deletions cut 9 bases from V and 3 bases from J, with 15 bases between. CDR3 sequence reads: CAIVSGQLYEQYF. Here the CDR3 DNA reads TGTGCCATAGTTTCGGGACAACTCTACGAGCAGTACTTC.

Many counts were recorded for this clonotype. The chain uses TRBV15 and TRBJ2-5, with TRBD1 as a possible D gene (5 bases). Trimming removed 0 bases at V and 1 base at J, with 6 bases between. CDR3 size: 14 residues. Germline loops: CDR1 LNHNV, CDR2 YYDKDF (reference sequence). The CDR3 sequence is CATSRDRAQETQYF. Here the CDR3 DNA reads TGTGCCACCAGCAGAGACAGGGCCCAAGAGACCCAGTACTTC.

The table lists this clonotype with many counts. The J gene is TRBJ2-7, the V gene TRBV6-1; possible D gene TRBD1, 6 bases. V shed 11 bases and J shed 1 base, with 15 bases lying between them. CDR1 is MNHNS and CDR2 is SASEGT in the germline V gene. This CDR3 has 13 amino acids. CDR3 sequence reads: CALRKGDSYEQYF. The CDR3, as DNA: TGTGCCCTTCGGAAGGGGGATTCCTACGAGCAGTACTTC.

This clonotype was seen repeatedly, ten times or more. The genes are TRBV6-5 and TRBJ1-1; maybe TRBD1 (5 bases). Trimming stripped 3 bases from V and 5 bases from J, with 13 bases between. This CDR3 spans 14 amino acids. Germline V gene lookup returns CDR1 MNHEY and CDR2 SVGAGI. The CDR3 region is CASSYQGPGTEAFF. CDR3 nucleotides: TGTGCCAGCAGTTATCAGGGCCCGGGTACTGAAGCTTTCTTT.

In this sample, this clonotype turned up many times. Here the CDR3 reads CAISAIGESDSEKLFF. The CDR3 DNA is TGTGCCATCAGTGCCATTGGGGAATCTGACTCCGAAAAACTGTTTTTT. The gene calls are TRBV10-3 and TRBJ1-4; no reliable D call. Trimming took 4 bases from V and 8 from J, leaving 20 bases between them. The CDR3 spans 16 residues. Germline CDR1 ENHRY, CDR2 SYGVKD.

This clonotype was seen repeatedly, ten times or more. V and J are TRBV5-1 and TRBJ2-2, with 13 bases that match TRBD2. V shed 5 bases and J 10 bases; nucleotides not matched to a gene: 8. Germline CDR1 is SGHRS and CDR2 is YFSETQ. The CDR3 is made up of 15 amino acids. CDR3 protein: CASSYEGLAGEELFF. The CDR3 region has the DNA TGCGCCAGCAGTTACGAAGGACTAGCGGGGGAGGAGCTGTTTTTT.